This TCR beta chain came from a study of shared clonotypes between healthy human individuals. This clone was observed a few times. Assay runs were performed at deep level. Produced via immunoSEQ multiplex PCR; TCRdb's table is partial and in-frame only. The table records approximately 480,000 clones, approximately 79% of them present only once. The sequencing input was PBMCs. The TCR sequence derives from a woman in her thirties or forties in good health. Some clones in this sample may be carry-over from other donors' samples.

This chain's CDR3 is CASSLTQYTQYF. The CDR3, as DNA: TGTGCCAGCAGCCTCACACAATATACGCAGTATTTT. The rearrangement joins TRBV7-2 to TRBJ2-3; D unresolved. V was clipped by 5 bases and J by 7 bases, with 10 bases between them. The length of the CDR3 is 12 residues. The germline V gene has CDR1 SGHTA and CDR2 FQGNSA.